Reported below is one TCR beta chain. This sample was included in a study of blood T cell repertoires in COVID-19. Germline V gene sequence: CDR1 LNHDA, CDR2 SQIVND (reference sequence). The CDR3 extends over 15 amino acids. Between the trimmed V and J ends, which lost 3 bases and 4 bases, there was a span of 15 bases. Everyone who took part was 18 to 89 years old, and they came from about two dozen US areas. Per the original data handling: Amplifying reference gene primers gave estimates of nucleated cell counts. The data were produced by immunoSEQ multiplex PCR, yet TCRdb's version contains in-frame clones alone and is incomplete. The V and J calls and clone size were taken over from that table, and D and trimming were inferred from the DNA. Here the sample spans 110,000 to 150,000 clones, about 90% being singletons.

The receptor comes from a man in his sixties who had recovered from COVID-19. The sample consisted of PBMCs or T cells enriched from blood (not recorded which). V is TRBV19 and J is TRBJ1-2; maybe TRBD1 (6 bases). The CDR3 coding sequence is TGTGCCAGTAGTATCTCCCTGGGACATGTCTATGGCTACACCTTC. This sequence encodes CASSISLGHVYGYTF. The entire variable domain, with the rest obtained from reference TRBV19 and TRBJ1-2, is as follows: DGGITQSPKYLFRKEGQNVTLSCEQNLNHDAMYWYRQDPGQGLRLIYYSQIVNDFQKGDIAEGYSVSREKKESFPLTVTSAQKNPTAFYLCASSISLGHVYGYTFGSGTRLTVV.